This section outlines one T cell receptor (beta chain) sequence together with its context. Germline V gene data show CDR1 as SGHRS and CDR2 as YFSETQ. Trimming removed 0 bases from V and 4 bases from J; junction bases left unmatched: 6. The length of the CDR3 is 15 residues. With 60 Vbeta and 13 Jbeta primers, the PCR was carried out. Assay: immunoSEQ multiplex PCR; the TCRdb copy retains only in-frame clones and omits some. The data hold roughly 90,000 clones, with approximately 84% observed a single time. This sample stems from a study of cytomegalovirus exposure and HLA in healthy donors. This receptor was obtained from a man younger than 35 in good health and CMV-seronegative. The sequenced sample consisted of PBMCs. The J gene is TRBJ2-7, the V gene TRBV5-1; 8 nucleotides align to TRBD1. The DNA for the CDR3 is TGCGCCAGCAGCTTGGGACAGGGGACAAGGTACGAGCAGTACTTC. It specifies CASSLGQGTRYEQYF.